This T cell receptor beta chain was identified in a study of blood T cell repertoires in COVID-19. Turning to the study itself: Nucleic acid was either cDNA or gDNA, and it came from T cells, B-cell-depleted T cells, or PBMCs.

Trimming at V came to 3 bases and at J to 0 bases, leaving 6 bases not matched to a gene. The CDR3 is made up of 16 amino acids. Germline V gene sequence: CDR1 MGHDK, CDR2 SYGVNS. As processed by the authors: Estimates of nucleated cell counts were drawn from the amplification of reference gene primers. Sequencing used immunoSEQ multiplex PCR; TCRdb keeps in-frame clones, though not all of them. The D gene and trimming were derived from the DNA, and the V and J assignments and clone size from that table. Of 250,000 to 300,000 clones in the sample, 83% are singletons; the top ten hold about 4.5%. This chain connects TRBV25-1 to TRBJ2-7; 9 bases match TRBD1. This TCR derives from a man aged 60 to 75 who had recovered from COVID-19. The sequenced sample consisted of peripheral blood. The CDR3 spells CASSDPGQGSSYEQYF. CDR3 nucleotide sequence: TGTGCCAGCAGTGACCCCGGACAGGGGAGCTCCTACGAGCAGTACTTC.